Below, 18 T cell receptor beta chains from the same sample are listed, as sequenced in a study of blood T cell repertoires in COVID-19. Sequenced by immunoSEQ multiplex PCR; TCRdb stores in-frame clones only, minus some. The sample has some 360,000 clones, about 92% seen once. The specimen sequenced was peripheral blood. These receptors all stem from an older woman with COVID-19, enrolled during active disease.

CDR3 region: CASSFGEAGEAFF. CDR3 sequence (DNA): TGTGCCAGCAGCTTTGGGGAGGCGGGTGAAGCTTTCTTT. The genes are TRBV5-6 and TRBJ1-1, with D unresolved. V dropped 2 bases and J dropped 7 bases, with 12 bases sitting between them. The CDR3 has 13 residues. CDR1 SGHDT and CDR2 YYEEEE come from the germline V gene.

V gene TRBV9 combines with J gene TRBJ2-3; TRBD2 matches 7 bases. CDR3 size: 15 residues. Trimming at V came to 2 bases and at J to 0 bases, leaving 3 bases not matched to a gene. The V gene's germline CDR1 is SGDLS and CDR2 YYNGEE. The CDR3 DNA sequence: TGTGCCAGCAGCGTTGTAGCGGGTAGCACAGATACGCAGTATTTT. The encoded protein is CASSVVAGSTDTQYF.

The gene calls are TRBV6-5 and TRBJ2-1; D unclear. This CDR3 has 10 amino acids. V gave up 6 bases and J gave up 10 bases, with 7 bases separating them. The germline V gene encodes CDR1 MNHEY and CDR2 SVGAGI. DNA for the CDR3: TGTGCCAGCAGCAGGATAGAGCAGTTCTTC. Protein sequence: CASSRIEQFF.

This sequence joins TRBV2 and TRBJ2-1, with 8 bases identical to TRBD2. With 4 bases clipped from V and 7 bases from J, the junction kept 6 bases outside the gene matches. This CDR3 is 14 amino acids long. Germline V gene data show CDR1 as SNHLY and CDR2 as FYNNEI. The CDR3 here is CASSGTGGKNEQFF. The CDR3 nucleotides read TGTGCCAGCAGTGGCACGGGGGGGAAAAATGAGCAGTTCTTC.

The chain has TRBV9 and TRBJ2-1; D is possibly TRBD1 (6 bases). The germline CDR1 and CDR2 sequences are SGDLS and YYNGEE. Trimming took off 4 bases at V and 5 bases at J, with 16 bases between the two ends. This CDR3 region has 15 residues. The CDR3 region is CASSRSWGPDNEQFF. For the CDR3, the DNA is TGTGCCAGCAGCCGAAGTTGGGGGCCAGACAATGAGCAGTTCTTC.

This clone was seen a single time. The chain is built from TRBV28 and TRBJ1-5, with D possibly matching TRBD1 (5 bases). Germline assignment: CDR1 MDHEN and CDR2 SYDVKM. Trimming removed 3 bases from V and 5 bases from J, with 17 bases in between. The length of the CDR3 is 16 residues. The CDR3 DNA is TGTGCCAGCAGTTTGGGGGGATCGGGAGGTTATCAGCCCCAGCATTTT. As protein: CASSLGGSGGYQPQHF.

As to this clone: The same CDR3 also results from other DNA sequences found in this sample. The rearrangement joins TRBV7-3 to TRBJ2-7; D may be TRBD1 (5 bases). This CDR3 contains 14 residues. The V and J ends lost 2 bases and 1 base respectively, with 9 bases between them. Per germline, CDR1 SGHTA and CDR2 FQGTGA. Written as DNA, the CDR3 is TGTGCCAGCAGCTTACAGGGATCTTCCTACGAGCAGTACTTC. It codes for CASSLQGSSYEQYF. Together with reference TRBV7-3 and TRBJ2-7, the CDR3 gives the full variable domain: GAGVSQTPSNKVTEKGKYVELRCDPISGHTALYWYRQSLGQGPEFLIYFQGTGAADDSGLPNDRFFAVRPEGSVSTLKIQRTERGDSAVYLCASSLQGSSYEQYFGPGTRLTVT.

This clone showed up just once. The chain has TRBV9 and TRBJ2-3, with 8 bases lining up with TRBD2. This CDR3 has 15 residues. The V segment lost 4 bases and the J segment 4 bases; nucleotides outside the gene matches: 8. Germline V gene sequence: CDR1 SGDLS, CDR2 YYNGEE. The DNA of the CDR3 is TGTGCCAGCAGCCCACTCGGGGGGGACGCAGATACGCAGTATTTT. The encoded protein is CASSPLGGDADTQYF.

Here the CDR3 DNA reads TGTGCCAGCAGCCAGCAGGGCGTTGGCTACACCTTC. This gives the protein CASSQQGVGYTF. The chain carries TRBV9 and TRBJ1-2; tentative D call: TRBD1 (5 bases). This CDR3 has 12 amino acids. Germline V gene lookup returns CDR1 SGDLS and CDR2 YYNGEE. V lost 4 bases, J lost 7 bases, and 11 bases lay in between.

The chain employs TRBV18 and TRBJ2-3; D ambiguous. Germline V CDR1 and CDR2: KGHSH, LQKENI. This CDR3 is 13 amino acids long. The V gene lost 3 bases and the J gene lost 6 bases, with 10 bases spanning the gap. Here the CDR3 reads CASSPSTRDTQYF. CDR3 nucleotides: TGTGCCAGCTCACCTTCCACGAGGGATACGCAGTATTTT.

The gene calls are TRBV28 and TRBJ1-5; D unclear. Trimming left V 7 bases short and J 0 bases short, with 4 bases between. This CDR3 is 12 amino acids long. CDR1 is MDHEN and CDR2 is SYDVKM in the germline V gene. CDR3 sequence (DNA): TGTGCCAGCACGGGTAGCAATCAGCCCCAGCATTTT. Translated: CASTGSNQPQHF.

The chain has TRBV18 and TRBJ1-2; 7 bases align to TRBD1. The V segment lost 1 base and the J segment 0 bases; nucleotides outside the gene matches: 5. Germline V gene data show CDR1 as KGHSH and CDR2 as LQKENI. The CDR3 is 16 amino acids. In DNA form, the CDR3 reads TGTGCCAGCTCACCACGGGACAGCGAGACTAACTATGGCTACACCTTC. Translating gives CASSPRDSETNYGYTF.

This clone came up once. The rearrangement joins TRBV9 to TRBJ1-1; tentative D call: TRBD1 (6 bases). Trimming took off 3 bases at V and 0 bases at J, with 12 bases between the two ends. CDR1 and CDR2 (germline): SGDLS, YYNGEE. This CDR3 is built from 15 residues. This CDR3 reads CASSARGALNTEAFF. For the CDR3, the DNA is TGTGCCAGCAGCGCCCGGGGGGCATTGAACACTGAAGCTTTCTTT.

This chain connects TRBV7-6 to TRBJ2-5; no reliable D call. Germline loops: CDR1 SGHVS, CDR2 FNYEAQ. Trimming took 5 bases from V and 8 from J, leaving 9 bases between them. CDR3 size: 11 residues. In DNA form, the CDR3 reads TGTGCCAGCAGCCTAGAGCGAACCCAGTACTTC. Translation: CASSLERTQYF.

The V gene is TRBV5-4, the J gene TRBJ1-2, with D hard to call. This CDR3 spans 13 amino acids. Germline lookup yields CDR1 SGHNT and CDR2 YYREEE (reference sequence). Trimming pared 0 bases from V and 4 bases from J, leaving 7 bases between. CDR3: CASSLDRFYGYTF. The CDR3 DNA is TGTGCCAGCAGCTTGGACAGATTCTATGGCTACACCTTC.

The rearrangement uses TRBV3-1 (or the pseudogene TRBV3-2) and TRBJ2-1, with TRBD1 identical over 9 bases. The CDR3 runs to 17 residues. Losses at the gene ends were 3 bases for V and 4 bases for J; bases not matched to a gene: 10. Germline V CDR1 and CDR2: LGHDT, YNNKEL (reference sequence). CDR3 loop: CASSHSKRGQGYNEQFF. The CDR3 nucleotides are TGTGCCAGCAGCCACTCCAAACGGGGACAGGGATACAATGAGCAGTTCTTC.

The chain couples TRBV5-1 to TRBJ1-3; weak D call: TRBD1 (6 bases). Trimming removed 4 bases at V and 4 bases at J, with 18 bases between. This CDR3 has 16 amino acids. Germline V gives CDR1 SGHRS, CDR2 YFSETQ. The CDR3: CASSNAGGPVGNTIYF. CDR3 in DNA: TGCGCCAGCAGCAATGCCGGGGGGCCGGTGGGAAACACCATATATTTT.

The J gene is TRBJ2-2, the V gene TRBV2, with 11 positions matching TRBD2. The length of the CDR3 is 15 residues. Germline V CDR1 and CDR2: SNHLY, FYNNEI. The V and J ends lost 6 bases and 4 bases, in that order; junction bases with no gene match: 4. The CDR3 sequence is CASSVTSGGTGELFF. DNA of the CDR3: TGTGCCAGCAGCGTCACTAGCGGGGGCACCGGGGAGCTGTTTTTT.